This T cell receptor (beta chain) is from a study of control samples from healthy donors and cancer patients. The assay was immunoSEQ multiplex PCR, and TCRdb's table has in-frame clones only and misses some. This sample has 120,000 or so clones, with 70% to 90% found just once. The CDR3 has 14 amino acids. Germline CDR1 is GTSNPN and CDR2 is SVGIG (reference sequence). Deletions cut 5 bases from V and 0 bases from J, with 13 bases between. The sequenced material came from blood. The source of this sequence is a man between 60 and 75 years old in good health. The V gene is TRBV30, the J gene TRBJ1-1; D is undetermined. Here the CDR3 DNA reads TGTGCCTGGGACCGGACGGGCATGAACACTGAAGCTTTCTTT. This sequence encodes CAWDRTGMNTEAFF.